This entry lists 9 T cell receptor beta chains sequenced from one sample in a study of graft-versus-host responses after intestinal transplantation. Assay used: immunoSEQ multiplex PCR; TCRdb lists only in-frame clones, some missing. The sample records 85,000 to 100,000 clones, 85% to 95% being singletons. Their antigen targets remain unknown. This sample comprised unstimulated CD8+ T cells sorted from spleen or lymph node cells, obtained before transplant. The receptors derive from a human donor who was the organ donor for an intestinal transplant.

The gene calls are TRBV7-9 and TRBJ1-2; D is unclear. From germline, CDR1 is SEHNR and CDR2 FQNEAQ (reference sequence). The CDR3 sequence is 13 residues long. Trimming pared 3 bases from V and 1 base from J, leaving 6 bases between. This chain's CDR3 is CASSLAINYGYTF. The CDR3, as DNA: TGTGCCAGCAGCTTGGCCATTAACTATGGCTACACCTTC.

V and J are TRBV5-1 and TRBJ2-3; 7 bases match TRBD2. Germline trimming cut 2 bases from V and 1 base from J; bases unmatched to any gene: 16. Germline loops: CDR1 SGHRS, CDR2 YFSETQ. The CDR3 contains 19 residues. The CDR3 DNA reads TGCGCCAGCAGCTTCACCCCAGCGGGGACCGGCAGGGGCACAGATACGCAGTATTTT. This gives the protein CASSFTPAGTGRGTDTQYF.

The chain joins TRBV7-3 to TRBJ2-7, with TRBD2 identical over 8 bases. The CDR3 length is 15 residues. Germline CDR1 and CDR2: SGHTA and FQGTGA. Losses at the gene ends were 5 bases for V and 3 bases for J; bases not matched to a gene: 9. CDR3 region: CASSAFGGGFYEQYF. In DNA, the CDR3 is TGTGCCAGCAGCGCCTTCGGCGGGGGGTTCTACGAGCAGTACTTC.

This rearrangement joins TRBV7-6 to TRBJ1-1; TRBD1 matches at 7 bases. CDR3 length: 15 residues. Germline trimming cut 4 bases from V and 6 bases from J; bases unmatched to any gene: 11. The V gene's germline CDR1 is SGHVS and CDR2 FNYEAQ. CDR3 region: CASSSRQGLMAEAFF. The CDR3 nucleotides read TGTGCCAGCAGCTCGAGACAGGGTCTAATGGCTGAAGCTTTCTTT.

The chain recombines TRBV14 with TRBJ1-6; 8 nucleotides agree with TRBD1. Germline loops: CDR1 SGHDN, CDR2 FVKESK. This CDR3 spans 15 amino acids. V lost 1 base to trimming and J lost 7 bases; unmatched junction nucleotides: 3. The CDR3 DNA sequence: TGTGCCAGCAGCCAAGCAGGGGGCGCGAATTCACCCCTCCACTTT. This encodes CASSQAGGANSPLHF.

The rearrangement joins TRBV28 to TRBJ1-5; D call uncertain. V shed 6 bases and J shed 13 bases, with 10 bases lying between them. This CDR3 comprises 10 residues. Germline lookup yields CDR1 MDHEN and CDR2 SYDVKM. As DNA, the CDR3 is TGTGCCAGCAGCCAACGGTCTCAGCATTTT. This sequence encodes CASSQRSQHF. Full variable domain (remainder filled in from reference TRBV28 and TRBJ1-5): DVKVTQSSRYLVKRTGEKVFLECVQDMDHENMFWYRQDPGLGLRLIYFSYDVKMKEKGDIPEGYSVSREKKERFSLILESASTNQTSMYLCASSQRSQHFGDGTRLSIL.

V is TRBV14 and J is TRBJ2-3; D ambiguous. V lost 0 bases, J lost 0 bases, and 4 bases lay in between. The germline V gene encodes CDR1 SGHDN and CDR2 FVKESK. This CDR3 has 14 residues. The CDR3 loop is CASSQDSSTDTQYF. The CDR3 DNA sequence: TGTGCCAGCAGCCAAGACTCGAGCACAGATACGCAGTATTTT.

This rearrangement joins TRBV7-9 to TRBJ2-1; no reliable D call. This CDR3 is built from 14 residues. Trimming removed 1 base from V and 5 bases from J, with 9 bases in between. Per germline, CDR1 SEHNR and CDR2 FQNEAQ (reference sequence). The CDR3 region is CASSLGYGDNEQFF. In DNA, the CDR3 is TGTGCCAGCAGCTTAGGGTACGGAGACAATGAGCAGTTCTTC.

The V and J genes are TRBV30 and TRBJ2-2; D uncertain. CDR1 GTSNPN and CDR2 SVGIG come from the germline V gene (reference sequence). This CDR3 region has 14 residues. V dropped 0 bases and J dropped 7 bases, with 12 bases sitting between them. The CDR3 is CAWSVSQVYGELFF. CDR3 bases: TGTGCCTGGAGTGTATCACAAGTGTACGGGGAGCTGTTTTTT.